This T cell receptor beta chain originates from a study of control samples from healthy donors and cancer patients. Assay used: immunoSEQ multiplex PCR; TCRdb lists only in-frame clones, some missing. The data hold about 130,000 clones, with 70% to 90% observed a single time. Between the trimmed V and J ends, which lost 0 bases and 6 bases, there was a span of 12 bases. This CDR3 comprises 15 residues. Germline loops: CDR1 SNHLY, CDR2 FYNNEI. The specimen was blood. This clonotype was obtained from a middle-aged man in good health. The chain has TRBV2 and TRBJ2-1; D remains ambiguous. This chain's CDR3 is CASSEALGWGNEQFF. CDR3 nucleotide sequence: TGTGCCAGCAGTGAAGCGCTTGGGTGGGGCAATGAGCAGTTCTTC. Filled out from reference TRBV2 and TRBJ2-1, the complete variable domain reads EPEVTQTPSHQVTQMGQEVILRCVPISNHLYFYWYRQILGQKVEFLVSFYNNEISEKSEIFDDQFSVERPDGSNFTLKIRSTKLEDSAMYFCASSEALGWGNEQFFGPGTRLTVL.